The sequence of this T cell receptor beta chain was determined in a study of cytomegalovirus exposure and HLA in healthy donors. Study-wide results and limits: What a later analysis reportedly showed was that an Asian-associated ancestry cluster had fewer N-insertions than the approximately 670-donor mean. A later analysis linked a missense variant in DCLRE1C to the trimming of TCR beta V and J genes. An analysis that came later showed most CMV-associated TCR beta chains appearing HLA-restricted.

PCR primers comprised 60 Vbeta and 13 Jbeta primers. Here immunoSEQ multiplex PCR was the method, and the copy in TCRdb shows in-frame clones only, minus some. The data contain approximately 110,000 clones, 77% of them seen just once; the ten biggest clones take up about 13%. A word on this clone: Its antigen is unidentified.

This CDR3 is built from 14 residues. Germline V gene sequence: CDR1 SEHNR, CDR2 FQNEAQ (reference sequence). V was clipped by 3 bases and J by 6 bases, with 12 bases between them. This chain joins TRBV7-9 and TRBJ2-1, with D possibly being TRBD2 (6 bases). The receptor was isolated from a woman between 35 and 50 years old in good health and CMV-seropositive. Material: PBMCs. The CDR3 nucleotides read TGTGCCAGCAGCTTGGCGGGACTCCCCAATGAGCAGTTCTTC. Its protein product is CASSLAGLPNEQFF.